This T cell receptor beta chain derives from a study of shared clonotypes between healthy human individuals. Study summary: A donor's plate count was three for CD4 naive and three for CD4 memory; CD8 naive had two and CD8 memory one.

Deletions cut 2 bases from V and 2 bases from J, with 13 bases between. This CDR3 comprises 14 residues. Germline V lookup: CDR1 SQVTM, CDR2 ANQGSEA. Some clones are missing from TCRdb's copy, which holds only in-frame ones; the method was immunoSEQ multiplex PCR. In the table there are some 2,000,000 clones, 90% to 95% of which are singletons. Study-level findings and limits: Some naive CD4 clonotypes, 4.5% to 5.5%, turned up in common across four donors. Some clonotypes were shared by all four sorted-subset donors, while others were not shared. The non-shared ones had lower generation probabilities than the shared ones.

Regarding this clone: Its specificity is unknown.

This chain links TRBV29-1 with TRBJ2-7; D possibly corresponds to TRBD1 (5 bases). Sample: naive CD4+ T cells sorted from blood. Described subset: CD45RA+ positively selected. This clonotype originated in a man aged 18 to 35 in good health. CDR3 in DNA: TGCAGCGTTGAAAAGGAAGGACACCCCTACGAGCAGTACTTC. Encoded protein: CSVEKEGHPYEQYF.